The clone carrying this T cell receptor beta chain was counted many times. As yet, its antigen is unknown. These data originate in a study of shared clonotypes between healthy human individuals. Study in general: The study drew on a couple of women and a few men aged 18 to 49 as donors.

Germline CDR1 and CDR2: MNHEY and SVGAGI. Trimming took 6 bases from V and 2 from J, leaving 11 bases between them. There are 14 residues in the CDR3. Notes on the study in general: Represented diversity (both genetic and exposure-history) was limited by the small number of donors.

Several immunoSEQ plates held equal portions of the genomic DNA taken from each subset. Only in-frame clones appear in the TCRdb table, and some are missing; sequencing was by immunoSEQ multiplex PCR. The repertoire has approximately 500,000 clones, around 79% of them found once; the top ten carry 12%. The chain couples TRBV6-5 to TRBJ1-5; a possible D gene is TRBD1 (6 bases). This TCR came from a woman aged 40 to 49 in good health. Some clones in this sample may be carry-over from other donors' samples. Source material: PBMCs. The CDR3 nucleotides are TGTGCCAGCAGGGCGGCAGGGGGCAATCAGCCCCAGCATTTT. Its translation: CASRAAGGNQPQHF.